This TCR beta chain was captured by sequencing in a study of T-cell reconstitution after alpha-beta-depleted transplantation in children. General study results and limits: T cells produced anew were the main source of T-cell counts and diversity one year after transplant. Certain patients had high TCRbeta diversity at day 60, and it came from recipient T cells and thymic progenitors that survived. At around two months after transplant, the alpha-beta T cells were reportedly derived from several hundred expanded clones that came from non-depleted graft cells.

This CDR3 has 14 residues. CDR1 is SEHNR and CDR2 is FQNEAQ in the germline V gene (reference sequence). V was shortened by 2 bases and J by 3 bases, with 10 bases between the two germline ends. The TCRbeta library incorporated unique molecular identifiers. In TCRdb, the PCR reads were re-called with MiXCR into one record per CDR3 protein. Altogether about 600,000 distinct CDR3 sequences are present, roughly 13% being singletons, with the ten largest covering over 2%. This clonotype showed up many times. Its matching antigen is unknown. Specimen: PBMCs, mostly from graft donor cells, collected 360 days after TCRalphabeta/CD19-depleted stem cell transplant. This receptor was taken from a male patient aged 10 to 17 who had a stem cell transplant for acute myeloid leukemia, so the T cells may come from the graft donor. This chain joins TRBV7-9 and TRBJ1-1, with D perhaps TRBD1 (6 bases). CDR3 in amino acids: CASSLSQGYTEAFF. Here the CDR3 DNA reads TGTGCCAGCAGCTTATCCCAGGGGTACACTGAAGCTTTCTTT.